The 26 T cell receptor beta chains below were found in one sample sequenced in a study of T cells after yellow fever vaccination. TCRdb reprocessed the 5' RACE reads with MiXCR, giving one entry per CDR3 protein. The sample holds 150,000 to 200,000 distinct CDR3 sequences, approximately 6.2% seen once. The sample in question was CD4+ T cells sorted from PBMCs, obtained on the day of the first yellow fever vaccination. These receptors all come from a man between 18 and 29 years old who received the YFV17D yellow fever vaccine.

This CDR3 reads CASSRQESSYEQYF. The CDR3 DNA follows: TGTGCCAGCTCTCGACAGGAGAGCTCCTACGAGCAGTACTTC. This rearrangement joins TRBV7-9 to TRBJ2-7, with D maybe TRBD1 (6 bases). Trimming left V 8 bases short and J 0 bases short, with 14 bases between. This CDR3 is built from 14 residues. From germline, CDR1 is SEHNR and CDR2 FQNEAQ (reference sequence).

This clonotype was counted many times. This chain uses TRBV4-2 with TRBJ2-2; TRBD2 matches at 11 bases. The CDR3 loop spans 16 amino acids. V lost 4 bases and J lost 4; bases outside the gene matches: 5. CDR1 LGHNA and CDR2 YNFKEQ come from the germline V gene. CDR3 coding DNA: TGTGCCAGCAGCCGTAAACTAGCGGGGGCCACCGGGGAGCTGTTTTTT. This encodes CASSRKLAGATGELFF.

The V and J genes are TRBV11-2 and TRBJ1-2, with 9 nucleotides matching TRBD1. The V and J ends lost 0 bases and 4 bases, in that order; junction bases with no gene match: 6. Germline V gene data show CDR1 as SGHAT and CDR2 as FQNNGV. The CDR3 contains 16 residues. In DNA, the CDR3 is TGTGCCAGCAGCTTAGACGCCGGGACAGGGCCCTATGGCTACACCTTC. This translates into CASSLDAGTGPYGYTF.

J is TRBJ2-1 and V is TRBV7-8; the match to TRBD2 covers 8 bases. This CDR3 has 15 residues. Trimming removed 5 bases from V and 9 bases from J; junction bases left unmatched: 12. Germline CDR1 reads SGHVS; CDR2 reads FQNEAQ. The CDR3, as DNA: TGTGCCAGCAGCCCCACTGGCGGGGGGCGGGGTGAGCAGTTCTTC. Encoded protein: CASSPTGGGRGEQFF.

This clonotype has at least ten counts. V and J are TRBV12-5 and TRBJ2-1, with a weak D call TRBD1 (6 bases). This CDR3 is built from 16 residues. Germline assignment: CDR1 LGHNT and CDR2 FRNRAP. The V and J ends lost 0 bases and 6 bases respectively, with 15 bases between them. DNA of the CDR3: TGTGCTAGTGGTTTGGTAATGAGCGCAGGGGTCAATGAGCAGTTCTTC. Translating gives CASGLVMSAGVNEQFF.

V gene TRBV5-6 combines with J gene TRBJ1-2; the D is unclear. CDR1 is SGHDT, CDR2 YYEEEE, per germline. The V gene lost 1 base and the J gene lost 7 bases, with 17 bases spanning the gap. The CDR3 extends over 15 amino acids. The CDR3 DNA reads as TGTGCCAGCAGCTTGCTCGAGGGCTCTCGCGGTGGCTACACCTTC. It codes for CASSLLEGSRGGYTF.

This clonotype was found many times. The chain joins TRBV6-5 to TRBJ2-2; 14 bases agree with TRBD2. The V and J ends lost 6 bases and 5 bases, in that order; junction bases with no gene match: 2. Germline CDR1 and CDR2: MNHEY and SVGAGI. The CDR3 extends over 15 amino acids. CDR3 nucleotides: TGTGCCAGCAGCCGGACTAGCGGGGGGACCGGGGAGCTGTTTTTT. Protein sequence: CASSRTSGGTGELFF.

This chain joins TRBV20-1 and TRBJ2-5; 8 bases fit TRBD2. This CDR3 comprises 14 residues. Germline loops: CDR1 DFQATT, CDR2 SNEGSKA (reference sequence). With 3 bases clipped from V and 4 bases from J, the junction kept 7 bases outside the gene matches. The CDR3 region is CSASASGGRETQYF. For the CDR3, the DNA is TGCAGTGCTAGTGCGAGCGGGGGTCGAGAGACCCAGTACTTC.

The V and J genes are TRBV20-1 and TRBJ2-3; tentatively, D is TRBD1 or TRBD2 (6 bases each). The CDR3 length is 12 residues. The ends were cut back, 3 bases at V and 4 bases at J, with 8 bases in the middle. Germline lookup yields CDR1 DFQATT and CDR2 SNEGSKA (reference sequence). The CDR3 DNA sequence: TGCAGTGCTAGCGGGGGCTCAGATACGCAGTATTTT. It codes for CSASGGSDTQYF.

This clonotype was seen repeatedly, ten times or more. The V gene is TRBV10-3, the J gene TRBJ2-2; D is unresolved. The CDR3 length is 17 residues. The germline V and J ends were trimmed by 5 bases and 6 bases, with 22 bases remaining between them. Germline loops: CDR1 ENHRY, CDR2 SYGVKD. CDR3 DNA: TGTGCCATCAGTCTACACACTCCGGGCGCAGCTGCCGGGGAGCTGTTTTTT. Protein: CAISLHTPGAAAGELFF.

The chain has TRBV4-3 and TRBJ2-5; TRBD2 matches 14 bases. After removal of 0 bases from V and 4 bases from J, the junction contained 10 bases not matched to a gene. CDR1 and CDR2 from the germline V gene are LGHNA and YSLEER. This CDR3 is built from 19 residues. DNA of the CDR3: TGCGCCAGCAGCCAAGATTATTGGACTAGCGGGGGGCTTCCAGAGACCCAGTACTTC. Translated: CASSQDYWTSGGLPETQYF.

Only a few counts were recorded for this clonotype. J is TRBJ2-7 and V is TRBV5-4; 13 nucleotides agree with TRBD2. This CDR3 spans 17 amino acids. The ends lost 0 bases at V and 4 bases at J; junction bases unmatched: 7. Germline values: CDR1 SGHNT, CDR2 YYREEE (reference sequence). The CDR3 DNA reads as TGTGCCAGCAGCTTGGGACTAGCGGGGGGTGGGGCGTACGAGCAGTACTTC. Translation: CASSLGLAGGGAYEQYF.

About this clonotype itself: This may arise from a read error, as a much more abundant clone is one base away. The V and J genes are TRBV6-2 or TRBV6-3 and TRBJ2-2; D unclear. Trimming removed 4 bases at V and 1 base at J, with 13 bases between. CDR1 and CDR2 from the germline V gene are MNHEY and SVGEGT. CDR3 length: 16 amino acids. CDR3 nucleotide sequence: TGTGCCAGCAGTTCGACGGTACCGAAGAACACCGGGGAGCTGTTTTTT. Translated: CASSSTVPKNTGELFF.

V gene TRBV4-3 combines with J gene TRBJ2-1, with D tentatively TRBD2 (6 bases). Germline V gene data show CDR1 as LGHNA and CDR2 as YSLEER. The CDR3 consists of 15 residues. V was trimmed by 3 bases and J by 4 bases, leaving 13 bases between them. CDR3 nucleotides: TGCGCCAGCAGCCATGGTCCGAGCGGGTACAATGAGCAGTTCTTC. This translates into CASSHGPSGYNEQFF.

This clonotype has ten or more counts. One junction end does not reproduce the germline sequence, and a read error may be involved. The chain recombines TRBV18 with TRBJ2-3; TRBD1 matches at 11 bases. Germline V gene lookup returns CDR1 KGHSH and CDR2 LQKENI. The length of the CDR3 is 15 residues. CDR3 in amino acids: CASSPRTGGTDTQYF. Written as DNA, the CDR3 is TGTGCCAGCTCACCTAGGACAGGGGGCACGGATACGCAGTATTTT.

This clonotype was recorded at least ten times. The chain recombines TRBV5-6 with TRBJ2-7; maybe TRBD1 (5 bases). The CDR3 sequence is 17 residues long. In germline, CDR1 is SGHDT, CDR2 YYEEEE. Trimming shortened V by 4 bases and J by 1 base, and 21 bases separated the two germline ends. The CDR3 coding sequence is TGTGCCAGCAGCATAGCCTACAGGCCGCCCGAATCCTACGAGCAGTACGTC. Protein product: CASSIAYRPPESYEQYV.

This clonotype was seen a few times. The J gene is TRBJ2-7, the V gene TRBV28; tentative D call: TRBD1 (6 bases). The ends were cut back, 3 bases at V and 4 bases at J, with 13 bases in the middle. The CDR3 loop spans 14 amino acids. The germline V gene encodes CDR1 MDHEN and CDR2 SYDVKM. In DNA form, the CDR3 reads TGTGCCAGCAGTTTGGCAGGGGCTAAGTACGAGCAGTACTTC. Protein: CASSLAGAKYEQYF.

This clonotype occurred many times. The chain carries TRBV14 and TRBJ2-1; 10 bases are shared with TRBD2. This CDR3 comprises 15 residues. CDR1 is SGHDN, CDR2 FVKESK, per germline. Unmatched junction bases numbered 5, after V lost 0 bases and J lost 9 bases. CDR3 residues: CASSQDWLAGAEQFF. The CDR3 DNA is TGTGCCAGCAGCCAAGACTGGCTAGCGGGGGCTGAGCAGTTCTTC.

In its sample, this clonotype was seen many times. The V and J genes are TRBV6-5 and TRBJ1-4; 9 bases agree with TRBD1. The length of the CDR3 is 14 residues. Trimming removed 8 bases from V and 1 base from J; junction bases left unmatched: 2. The germline V gene encodes CDR1 MNHEY and CDR2 SVGAGI. The CDR3, as DNA: TGTGCCAGCCGGGGACAGGGAACTAATGAAAAACTGTTTTTT. This encodes CASRGQGTNEKLFF.

This clonotype was seen repeatedly, ten times or more. The gene calls are TRBV5-1 and TRBJ2-5; 11 bases align to TRBD2. Per germline, CDR1 SGHRS and CDR2 YFSETQ. The CDR3 covers 17 residues. Trimming at V came to 3 bases and at J to 1 base, leaving 8 bases not matched to a gene. CDR3 nucleotides: TGCGCCAGCAGCTCCGGTGGACTAGCGGGCTTCCAAGAGACCCAGTACTTC. As protein: CASSSGGLAGFQETQYF. The full variable domain, its missing parts supplied by reference TRBV5-1 and TRBJ2-5, is KAGVTQTPRYLIKTRGQQVTLSCSPISGHRSVSWYQQTPGQGLQFLFEYFSETQRNKGNFPGRFSGRQFSNSRSEMNVSTLELGDSALYLCASSSGGLAGFQETQYFGPGTRLLVL.

The chain recombines TRBV12-3 or TRBV12-4 with TRBJ1-2; D may be TRBD1 (5 bases). This CDR3 has 15 amino acids. Deletions cut 1 base from V and 7 bases from J, with 16 bases between. The CDR3 region has the DNA TGTGCCAGCAGTTTAGAGTTCAGTGGGGACGGTGGCTACACCTTC. Translated: CASSLEFSGDGGYTF.

This clonotype has more than one count but fewer than ten. CDR3 nucleotide sequence: TGCGCCAGCAGCTTGATAGGGACGTTCCTGGACGAGCAGTACTTC. Amino acids: CASSLIGTFLDEQYF. This chain connects TRBV5-1 to TRBJ2-7; D possibly matches TRBD1 or TRBD2 (5 bases each). V was pared by 1 base and J by 5 bases, with 16 bases between. This CDR3 has 15 amino acids. Germline V gives CDR1 SGHRS, CDR2 YFSETQ.

Many counts were recorded for this clonotype. The gene calls are TRBV3-1 and TRBJ2-4, with TRBD1 identical over 7 bases. V was pared by 1 base and J by 9 bases, with 3 bases of the junction left unmatched. The CDR3 totals 13 residues. The germline V gene has CDR1 LGHDT and CDR2 YNNKEL (reference sequence). The CDR3 DNA is TGTGCCAGCAGCCAAGCGGACAGGACCATTCAGTACTTC. Protein sequence: CASSQADRTIQYF.

This clonotype has at least ten counts. J is TRBJ2-3 and V is TRBV12-3 or TRBV12-4, with 10 bases that match TRBD2. The CDR3 sequence is 19 residues long. With V trimmed by 2 bases and J by 0 bases, 11 bases remained unmatched. CDR3 coding DNA: TGTGCCAGCAGTTTATGGTTAGCGGGGGGCCCGAGAAGCACAGATACGCAGTATTTT. Encoded protein: CASSLWLAGGPRSTDTQYF.

This clonotype was seen a few times. The gene calls are TRBV28 and TRBJ2-2; D may be TRBD2 (6 bases). The CDR3 totals 13 residues. Germline loops: CDR1 MDHEN, CDR2 SYDVKM. Trimming took off 8 bases at V and 2 bases at J, with 9 bases between the two ends. The CDR3 sequence: CASWGDNTGELFF. CDR3 nucleotides: TGTGCCAGCTGGGGGGATAACACCGGGGAGCTGTTTTTT.

This clonotype was picked up many times. The V gene is TRBV7-2, the J gene TRBJ1-4; TRBD1 matches at 8 bases. The CDR3 length is 16 residues. Losses at the gene ends were 4 bases for V and 7 bases for J; bases not matched to a gene: 11. Per the germline V gene, CDR1 is SGHTA and CDR2 is FQGNSA. CDR3 residues: CASSYGQGGAGEKLFF. DNA of the CDR3: TGTGCCAGCAGCTATGGACAGGGCGGTGCCGGTGAAAAACTGTTTTTT.